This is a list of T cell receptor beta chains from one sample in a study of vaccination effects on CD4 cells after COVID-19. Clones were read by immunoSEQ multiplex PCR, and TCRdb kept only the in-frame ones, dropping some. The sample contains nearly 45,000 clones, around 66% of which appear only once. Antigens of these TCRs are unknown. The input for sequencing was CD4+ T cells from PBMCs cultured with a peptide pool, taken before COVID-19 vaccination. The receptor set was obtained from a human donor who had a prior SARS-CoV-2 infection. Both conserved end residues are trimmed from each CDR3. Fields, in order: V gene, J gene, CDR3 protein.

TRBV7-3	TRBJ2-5	ASSLNGGEYQETQY
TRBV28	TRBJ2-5	ASSLRRETQY
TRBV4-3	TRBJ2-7	ASSRRGGSYEQY
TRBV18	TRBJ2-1	ASSPGVLGSNEQF
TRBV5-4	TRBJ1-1	ASSRGTGGGNTEAF
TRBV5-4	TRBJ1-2	ASSPPGQPYGYT
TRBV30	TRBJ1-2	AWSTTTGNPYGYT
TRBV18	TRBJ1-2	ASSPDRDYGYT
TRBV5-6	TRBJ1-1	ASTPENGEGTEAF
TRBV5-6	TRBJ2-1	ASSPIRTGEGKF
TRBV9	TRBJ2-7	ASSGTSGVSEQY
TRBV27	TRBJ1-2	ASSLRGEIGSGYT
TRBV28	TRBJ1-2	ASEPFSNYGYT
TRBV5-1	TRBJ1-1	ASLRNPGWPEAF
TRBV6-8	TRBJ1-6	ARGRAGTYNSPLH
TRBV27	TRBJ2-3	ASSLEGRGTDTQY
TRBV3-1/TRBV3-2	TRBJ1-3	ASSPHDSFSGNTIY
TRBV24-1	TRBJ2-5	ATSETNGGGTQY
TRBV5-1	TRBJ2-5	ASSLTRGDETQY
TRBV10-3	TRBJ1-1	AISGAPGTAVTTEAF
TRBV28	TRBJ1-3	ASSPEPIRNTIY
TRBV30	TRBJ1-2	AVAERSGGYT
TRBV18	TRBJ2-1	ASSPRPTGGSYNEQF
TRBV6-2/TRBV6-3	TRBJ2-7	ASSRGTPRVYEQY
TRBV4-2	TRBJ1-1	ASSQVPGLAF
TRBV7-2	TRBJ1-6	ASSPQGGSGSPLH
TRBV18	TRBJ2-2	ASSPGWVGSPRRNTGELF
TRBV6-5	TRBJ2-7	ASRNEGYTYEQY
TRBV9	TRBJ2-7	ASSVTPGTGPYEQY
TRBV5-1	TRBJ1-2	ASSPDRGPVGYT
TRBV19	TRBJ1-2	ASRRDIYYGYT
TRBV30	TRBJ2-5	AWRSGTSGPGTQY
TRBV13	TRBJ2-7	ASSTERTDYYEQY
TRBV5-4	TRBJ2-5	ASSEKVMETQY
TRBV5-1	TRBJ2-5	ASSLGWLAEAYQETQY
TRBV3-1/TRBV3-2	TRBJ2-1	ASSQDPRTSGISYNEQF
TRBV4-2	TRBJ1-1	ASSQDLRRTNTEAF
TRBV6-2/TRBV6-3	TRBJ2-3	ASSYLTGTDTQY
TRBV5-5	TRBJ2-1	ASSSGQGYNEQF
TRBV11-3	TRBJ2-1	ASSSTGVYNEQF
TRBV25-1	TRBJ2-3	ASSGSGGGDTQY
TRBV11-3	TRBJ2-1	ASSIGRTSGGYNEQF
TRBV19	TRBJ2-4	ASSIQGTSGPKNIQY
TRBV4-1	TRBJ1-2	ASSQDRGRNYGYT
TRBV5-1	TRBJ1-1	ASGPRDGSTEAF
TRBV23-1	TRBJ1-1	ASSHLTGEGTNTEAF
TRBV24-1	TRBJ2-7	ATSDSHRPNEQY
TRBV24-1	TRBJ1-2	ATSPAGGPGGYT